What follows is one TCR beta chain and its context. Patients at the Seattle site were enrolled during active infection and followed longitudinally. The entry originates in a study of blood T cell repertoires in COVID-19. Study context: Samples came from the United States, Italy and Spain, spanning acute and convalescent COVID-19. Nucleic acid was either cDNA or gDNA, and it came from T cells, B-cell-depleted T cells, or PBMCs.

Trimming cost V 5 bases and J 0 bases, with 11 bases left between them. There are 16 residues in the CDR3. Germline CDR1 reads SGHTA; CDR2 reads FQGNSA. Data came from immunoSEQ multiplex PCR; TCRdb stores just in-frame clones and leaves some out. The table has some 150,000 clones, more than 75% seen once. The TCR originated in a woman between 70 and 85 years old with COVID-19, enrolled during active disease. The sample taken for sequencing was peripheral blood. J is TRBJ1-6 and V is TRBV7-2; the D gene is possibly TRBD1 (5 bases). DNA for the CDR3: TGTGCCAGCAGCCCGGGGGGTAGCTCCTATAATTCACCCCTCCACTTT. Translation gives CASSPGGSSYNSPLHF.